The 20 T cell receptor beta chains below were found in one sample sequenced in a study of cytomegalovirus exposure and HLA in healthy donors. It was with 60 Vbeta and 13 Jbeta primers that the PCR ran. Method: immunoSEQ multiplex PCR; TCRdb's copy keeps in-frame clones and lacks some. Of 150,000 to 250,000 clones in the sample, roughly 80% were seen once. Sequenced input: PBMCs. The receptors come from a woman between 50 and 59 years old in good health and CMV-seropositive.

This clone has only one observation. J is TRBJ2-3 and V is TRBV7-3; 9 bases match TRBD1. CDR3 length equals 15 residues. The germline V gene has CDR1 SGHTA and CDR2 FQGTGA. With 1 base clipped from V and 4 bases from J, the junction kept 3 bases outside the gene matches. Here the CDR3 DNA reads TGTGCCAGCAGCTTAAGGGACAGGGTCGCAGATACGCAGTATTTT. Translated, it gives CASSLRDRVADTQYF.

The chain has TRBV5-4 and TRBJ2-3; D is ambiguous. The CDR3 totals 16 residues. CDR1 SGHNT and CDR2 YYREEE come from the germline V gene (reference sequence). V lost 0 bases and J 0 bases, leaving 11 bases between the germline ends. The DNA of the CDR3 is TGTGCCAGCAGCTTGGGGGCTATCGCTAGCACAGATACGCAGTATTTT. Residues: CASSLGAIASTDTQYF.

This clone was seen a few times. The chain links TRBV5-1 to TRBJ2-1, with 11 bases identical to TRBD2. The CDR3 loop spans 15 amino acids. Losses at the gene ends were 3 bases for V and 4 bases for J; bases not matched to a gene: 3. The germline CDR1 and CDR2 sequences are SGHRS and YFSETQ. The CDR3 bases are TGCGCCAGCAGCTCCACTAGCGGGGGTTACAATGAGCAGTTCTTC. Its protein is CASSSTSGGYNEQFF.

J is TRBJ2-7 and V is TRBV7-8, with TRBD2 as a possible D gene (6 bases). Per the germline V gene, CDR1 is SGHVS and CDR2 is FQNEAQ. This CDR3 contains 17 residues. V was trimmed by 1 base and J by 0 bases, leaving 16 bases between them. The CDR3 sequence is CASSLDGSGWSSYEQYF. CDR3 nucleotides: TGTGCCAGCAGCTTAGACGGTAGCGGATGGAGCTCCTACGAGCAGTACTTC.

The CDR3 region has the DNA TGTGCCACCAGCAGCTACCAGGGCGGGGCCCAAGAGACCCAGTACTTC. Translating it yields CATSSYQGGAQETQYF. The genes are TRBV15 and TRBJ2-5; possibly TRBD2 for D (6 bases). V gave up 3 bases and J gave up 1 base, with 15 bases separating them. The germline V gene has CDR1 LNHNV and CDR2 YYDKDF (reference sequence). This CDR3 spans 16 amino acids.

The chain recombines TRBV2 with TRBJ1-4; D gene ambiguous. Trimming stripped 6 bases from V and 0 bases from J, with 17 bases between. Germline V gene lookup returns CDR1 SNHLY and CDR2 FYNNEI. The CDR3 runs 17 residues. The DNA for the CDR3 is TGTGCCAGCAGAGTTGGGAGGGTCCCCGCAACTAATGAAAAACTGTTTTTT. It codes for CASRVGRVPATNEKLFF.

This rearrangement joins TRBV2 to TRBJ2-7, with TRBD2 matching 11 bases. The ends lost 6 bases at V and 9 bases at J; junction bases unmatched: 4. This CDR3 is built from 12 residues. CDR1 is SNHLY and CDR2 is FYNNEI in the germline V gene. In DNA form, the CDR3 reads TGTGCCAGCAGAGGGACTAGCGGTAGGCAGTACTTC. Its translation is CASRGTSGRQYF.

The V gene is TRBV6-5, the J gene TRBJ1-1; D not resolved. Germline V gives CDR1 MNHEY, CDR2 SVGAGI. Trimming removed 2 bases from V and 5 bases from J, with 9 bases in between. The CDR3 sequence is 13 residues long. The CDR3 reads CASSYPGWTEAFF. CDR3 DNA: TGTGCCAGCAGTTACCCCGGTTGGACTGAAGCTTTCTTT.

The chain uses TRBV5-4 and TRBJ1-4, with 7 bases that match TRBD1. CDR3 length equals 15 residues. Germline CDR1 is SGHNT and CDR2 is YYREEE (reference sequence). V was clipped by 0 bases and J by 3 bases; unmatched bases: 2. CDR3 in amino acids: CASSLGTGSNEKLFF. In DNA, the CDR3 is TGTGCCAGCAGCTTGGGGACAGGCTCTAATGAAAAACTGTTTTTT.

V and J are TRBV28 and TRBJ1-1, with D possibly being TRBD1 (5 bases). The CDR3 has 15 residues. The ends were cut back, 4 bases at V and 3 bases at J, with 15 bases in the middle. CDR1 and CDR2 from the germline V gene are MDHEN and SYDVKM. CDR3 bases: TGTGCCAGCAGTTCGTGGGGAGCGGGGGACACTGAAGCTTTCTTT. It yields the protein CASSSWGAGDTEAFF.

The gene calls are TRBV5-6 and TRBJ2-1, with 9 nucleotides matching TRBD2. The V segment lost 0 bases and the J segment 7 bases; nucleotides outside the gene matches: 11. Germline lookup yields CDR1 SGHDT and CDR2 YYEEEE. The CDR3 has 17 amino acids. The CDR3 here is CASSLVELAGRTNEQFF. The CDR3 DNA follows: TGTGCCAGCAGCTTGGTAGAACTAGCGGGTAGGACTAATGAGCAGTTCTTC. The full variable domain, in which reference TRBV5-6 and TRBJ2-1 provide the parts outside the CDR3, is DAGVTQSPTHLIKTRGQQVTLRCSPKSGHDTVSWYQQALGQGPQFIFQYYEEEERQRGNFPDRFSGHQFPNYSSELNVNALLLGDSALYLCASSLVELAGRTNEQFFGPGTRLTVL.

The gene calls are TRBV19 and TRBJ1-2; 10 bases are shared with TRBD1. V shed 6 bases, J shed 3 bases, and the junction held 7 bases outside the gene matches. Germline V gives CDR1 LNHDA, CDR2 SQIVND (reference sequence). This CDR3 has 15 residues. The DNA for the CDR3 is TGTGCCAGTAGCCCTTCCGGGACAGGGGACTATGGCTACACCTTC. It yields the protein CASSPSGTGDYGYTF.

The J gene is TRBJ1-2, the V gene TRBV5-8; D remains unclear. CDR1 is SGHTS, CDR2 YDEGEE, per germline. V shed 3 bases and J shed 0 bases, with 18 bases lying between them. The CDR3 extends over 17 amino acids. CDR3 in amino acids: CASSYPSAGLSNYGYTF. The CDR3 nucleotides are TGTGCCAGCAGCTACCCTTCGGCAGGCCTCTCTAACTATGGCTACACCTTC.

The rearrangement joins TRBV15 to TRBJ2-3, with TRBD1 matching over 8 bases. Germline loops: CDR1 LNHNV, CDR2 YYDKDF (reference sequence). This CDR3 spans 14 amino acids. V shed 6 bases, J shed 1 base, and the junction held 3 bases outside the gene matches. CDR3 bases: TGTGCCACCAGTCCGGACAGGGGCACAGATACGCAGTATTTT. It encodes CATSPDRGTDTQYF.

The V gene is TRBV4-3, the J gene TRBJ2-5, with 11 bases identical to TRBD2. CDR1 and CDR2 (germline): LGHNA, YSLEER. The CDR3 covers 17 residues. J lost 0 bases, V lost 1 base, and 4 bases had no gene match. The CDR3 DNA sequence: TGCGCCAGCAGCCAAGGTTCTAGCGGGGGGTACCAAGAGACCCAGTACTTC. Its protein product is CASSQGSSGGYQETQYF.

The rearrangement joins TRBV6-5 to TRBJ1-2, with D perhaps matching TRBD1 (6 bases). The germline V gene encodes CDR1 MNHEY and CDR2 SVGAGI. Deletions cut 0 bases from V and 5 bases from J, with 10 bases between. The CDR3 is 14 amino acids. The CDR3 region is CASSYSGGEYGYTF. CDR3 nucleotides: TGTGCCAGCAGTTACTCAGGGGGGGAGTATGGCTACACCTTC.

This chain connects TRBV19 to TRBJ1-2; 7 bases align to TRBD1. V was clipped by 0 bases and J by 2 bases; unmatched bases: 3. CDR3 length: 15 amino acids. Germline V gives CDR1 LNHDA, CDR2 SQIVND (reference sequence). CDR3: CASSIDLTGNYGYTF. DNA of the CDR3: TGTGCCAGTAGTATAGACCTGACAGGGAACTATGGCTACACCTTC.

The chain recombines TRBV29-1 with TRBJ2-1; D ambiguous. Germline CDR1 SQVTM, CDR2 ANQGSEA. This CDR3 has 13 amino acids. Trimming left V 5 bases short and J 1 base short, with 9 bases between. CDR3 coding DNA: TGCAGCGTTACCGGCAGGTCCTACAATGAGCAGTTCTTC. Translated, it gives CSVTGRSYNEQFF.

This chain uses TRBV10-2 with TRBJ2-3, with 8 bases that match TRBD1. This CDR3 contains 15 residues. Germline loops: CDR1 WSHSY, CDR2 SAAADI. V lost 2 bases, J lost 0 bases, and 1 base stayed unmatched. The CDR3 sequence: CASSERTGSTDTQYF. DNA for the CDR3: TGCGCCAGCAGTGAGAGGACAGGGAGCACAGATACGCAGTATTTT.

This sequence joins TRBV7-2 and TRBJ2-3; 9 nucleotides agree with TRBD2. This CDR3 is built from 14 residues. With V trimmed by 3 bases and J by 6 bases, 4 bases remained unmatched. Germline V gene lookup returns CDR1 SGHTA and CDR2 FQGNSA. CDR3: CASSFAGGQDTQYF. CDR3 nucleotides: TGTGCCAGCAGCTTTGCGGGGGGGCAGGATACGCAGTATTTT.